The text below deals with one T cell receptor beta chain. The antigen remains unidentified. This sample stems from a study of cytomegalovirus exposure and HLA in healthy donors. Study-level findings and limits: Sequences of the TCR beta chain were said to predict the HLA-A and HLA-B alleles of most subjects accurately. In a later analysis, at a false discovery rate of 0.05, under 20,000 TCR beta sequences were associated with HLA alleles. A later analysis revealed that TCR association rates differed between HLA loci, peaking at DRB1 and bottoming out at HLA-C.

This CDR3 contains 14 residues. V shed 5 bases, J shed 6 bases, and the junction held 6 bases outside the gene matches. Per germline, CDR1 SGHVS and CDR2 FNYEAQ. The PCR used 60 Vbeta and 13 Jbeta primers. Measured with immunoSEQ multiplex PCR; TCRdb has only the in-frame clones, and not every one. The data show just over 65,000 clones, 70% to 90% seen once. The TCR originated in a human donor in good health. Sequencing used PBMCs. This rearrangement joins TRBV7-6 to TRBJ2-1; 8 bases align to TRBD1. CDR3 sequence reads: CASSRWTGINEQFF. The CDR3 DNA follows: TGTGCCAGCAGCAGATGGACAGGGATCAATGAGCAGTTCTTC.